Following are 24 T cell receptor beta chains from one sample sequenced in a study of PD-1 blockade in classical Hodgkin lymphoma. TCRdb's table, derived via immunoSEQ multiplex PCR, lists solely in-frame clones and lacks some. In the table there are 6,000 to 7,500 clones, almost 85% of which are singletons. Patients all relapsed after autologous stem cell transplantation, and there was variation in brentuximab vedotin exposure. The material was peripheral blood mononuclear cells (PBMCs), obtained at baseline. The receptor source for this set is a human donor with classical Hodgkin lymphoma.

This rearrangement joins TRBV6-6 to TRBJ2-2; D may correspond to TRBD1 or TRBD2 (5 bases each). Germline CDR1 MNHNY, CDR2 SVGAGI (reference sequence). Trimming removed 0 bases at V and 7 bases at J, with 12 bases between. The length of the CDR3 is 15 residues. CDR3 nucleotides: TGTGCCAGCAGTTACTCGAGGGGAAGTGGCGGGGAGCTGTTTTTT. Amino acid sequence: CASSYSRGSGGELFF.

This clone appeared a single time. The V gene is TRBV6-1, the J gene TRBJ1-2; possible D gene TRBD1, 5 bases. The CDR3 loop spans 14 amino acids. Germline V gene lookup returns CDR1 MNHNS and CDR2 SASEGT. V was trimmed by 6 bases and J by 0 bases, leaving 11 bases between them. CDR3 sequence reads: CASSPDTSNYGYTF. CDR3 bases: TGTGCCAGCAGCCCGGACACGTCTAACTATGGCTACACCTTC.

The genes are TRBV28 and TRBJ1-5; D ambiguous. Trimming took 8 bases from V and 4 from J, leaving 9 bases between them. CDR1 is MDHEN, CDR2 SYDVKM, per germline. CDR3 length: 12 residues. The CDR3 here is CASGSGNQPQHF. DNA of the CDR3: TGTGCCAGCGGATCTGGGAATCAGCCCCAGCATTTT.

The rearrangement uses TRBV6-6 and TRBJ1-5; possible D gene TRBD1, 6 bases. The CDR3 has 16 amino acids. Germline CDR1 reads MNHNY; CDR2 reads SVGAGI (reference sequence). Between the trimmed V and J ends, which lost 2 bases and 0 bases, there was a span of 11 bases. The CDR3 DNA reads TGTGCCAGCAGTTACCCCGGACAGAATAGCAATCAGCCCCAGCATTTT. As protein: CASSYPGQNSNQPQHF.

The gene calls are TRBV7-2 and TRBJ2-5; 16 nucleotides align to TRBD2. Germline CDR1 reads SGHTA; CDR2 reads FQGNSA. V trimming: 4 bases; J trimming: 2 bases; junction bases outside the gene matches: 1. The length of the CDR3 is 16 residues. This chain's CDR3 is CASSSGLAGGQETQYF. The CDR3 DNA reads TGTGCCAGCAGCTCGGGACTAGCGGGAGGGCAAGAGACCCAGTACTTC. Full variable domain (outside the CDR3, taken from reference TRBV7-2 and TRBJ2-5): GAGVSQSPSNKVTEKGKDVELRCDPISGHTALYWYRQSLGQGLEFLIYFQGNSAPDKSGLPSDRFSAERTGGSVSTLTIQRTQQEDSAVYLCASSSGLAGGQETQYFGPGTRLLVL.

V usage is TRBV19 and J usage is TRBJ2-7; 9 nucleotides match TRBD1. CDR3 size: 14 residues. Looked up from germline, CDR1 is LNHDA and CDR2 is SQIVND (reference sequence). V was pared by 6 bases and J by 6 bases, with 9 bases of the junction left unmatched. The chain's CDR3 is CASSSGQGMGEQYF. In DNA form, the CDR3 reads TGTGCCAGTAGCTCGGGACAGGGCATGGGCGAGCAGTACTTC.

The chain recombines TRBV27 with TRBJ1-5; a possible D gene is TRBD1 (6 bases). Germline loops: CDR1 MNHEY, CDR2 SMNVEV (reference sequence). The ends were cut back, 5 bases at V and 4 bases at J, with 9 bases in the middle. The CDR3 loop spans 13 amino acids. In DNA form, the CDR3 reads TGTGCCAGCAGTCTTGACAGGAATCAGCCCCAGCATTTT. Translated, it gives CASSLDRNQPQHF.

The chain recombines TRBV7-8 with TRBJ2-2; D is perhaps TRBD1 (6 bases). The germline gives CDR1 SGHVS, CDR2 FQNEAQ. The CDR3 has 17 amino acids. With 5 bases removed from V and 0 bases from J, the gap between germline ends came to 16 bases. The CDR3 spells CASSRGARQANTGELFF. Written as DNA, the CDR3 is TGTGCCAGCAGCCGTGGGGCGCGACAGGCGAACACCGGGGAGCTGTTTTTT.

The chain's CDR3 is CSVESRTGGINYGYTF. The CDR3 bases are TGCAGCGTTGAAAGCCGGACAGGGGGCATTAACTATGGCTACACCTTC. The chain employs TRBV29-1 and TRBJ1-2, with 11 bases aligning to TRBD1. There are 16 residues in the CDR3. Trimming took 2 bases from V and 1 from J; bases not matched to a gene: 6. Germline CDR1 reads SQVTM; CDR2 reads ANQGSEA. Drawing the rest from reference TRBV29-1 and TRBJ1-2, the complete variable domain is SAVISQKPSRDICQRGTSLTIQCQVDSQVTMMFWYRQQPGQSLTLIATANQGSEATYESGFVIDKFPISRPNLTFSTLTVSNMSPEDSSIYLCSVESRTGGINYGYTFGSGTRLTVV.

V and J are TRBV10-3 and TRBJ2-7; D may match TRBD1 or TRBD2 (5 bases each). Trimming removed 8 bases at V and 4 bases at J, with 18 bases between. The CDR3 runs to 14 residues. Germline V lookup: CDR1 ENHRY, CDR2 SYGVKD. The chain's CDR3 is CAIREKGDAYEQYF. As DNA, the CDR3 is TGTGCCATCCGGGAAAAAGGGGACGCATACGAGCAGTACTTC.

This clone was picked up one time. This sequence joins TRBV15 and TRBJ1-1; tentatively, D is TRBD1 (6 bases). Germline V gene sequence: CDR1 LNHNV, CDR2 YYDKDF (reference sequence). Trimming took off 5 bases at V and 4 bases at J, with 11 bases between the two ends. The CDR3 sequence is 13 residues long. The CDR3 DNA follows: TGTGCCACCAGCGTCAGGGGTGGCACTGAAGCTTTCTTT. Protein product: CATSVRGGTEAFF. The variable domain in full, completed from reference TRBV15 and TRBJ1-1, reads DAMVIQNPRYQVTQFGKPVTLSCSQTLNHNVMYWYQQKSSQAPKLLFHYYDKDFNNEADTPDNFQSRRPNTSFCFLDIRSPGLGDTAMYLCATSVRGGTEAFFGQGTRLTVV.

V is TRBV9 and J is TRBJ2-4; D call uncertain. Per the germline V gene, CDR1 is SGDLS and CDR2 is YYNGEE. The CDR3 is 17 residues long. Trimming removed 4 bases at V and 0 bases at J, with 17 bases between. The CDR3 sequence: CASSPELDGLAKNIQYF. CDR3 bases: TGTGCCAGCAGCCCCGAACTTGACGGGTTAGCCAAAAACATTCAGTACTTC.

This chain links TRBV2 with TRBJ2-6, with D unresolved. The CDR3 is made up of 15 amino acids. Trimming pared 5 bases from V and 0 bases from J, leaving 8 bases between. Germline V gene lookup returns CDR1 SNHLY and CDR2 FYNNEI. The CDR3 here is CASSPSSSGANVLTF. CDR3 sequence (DNA): TGTGCCAGCAGTCCCAGCAGCTCTGGGGCCAACGTCCTGACTTTC.

Here the CDR3 DNA reads TGTGCCAGCAGCCCGGGACACGAAAACTATGGCTACACCTTC. Its protein product is CASSPGHENYGYTF. J is TRBJ1-2 and V is TRBV7-9, with D possibly being TRBD1 (6 bases). CDR3 length equals 14 residues. V was cut by 5 bases and J by 2 bases, with 12 bases left in between. Germline V lookup: CDR1 SEHNR, CDR2 FQNEAQ (reference sequence). The full variable domain, rest sourced from reference TRBV7-9 and TRBJ1-2, is DTGVSQNPRHKITKRGQNVTFRCDPISEHNRLYWYRQTLGQGPEFLTYFQNEAQLEKSRLLSDRFSAERPKGSFSTLEIQRTEQGDSAMYLCASSPGHENYGYTFGSGTRLTVV.

The CDR3 loop reads CATSRDRPSQETQYF. CDR3 nucleotides: TGTGCCACCAGCAGAGATCGGCCTTCTCAAGAGACCCAGTACTTC. The chain couples TRBV15 to TRBJ2-5; D gene uncertain. Trimming cost V 0 bases and J 2 bases, with 10 bases left between them. The CDR3 runs 15 residues. Germline CDR1 reads LNHNV; CDR2 reads YYDKDF (reference sequence).

The chain joins TRBV10-2 to TRBJ2-7; 8 nucleotides agree with TRBD2. The germline gives CDR1 WSHSY, CDR2 SAAADI. This CDR3 has 14 amino acids. V shed 5 bases, J shed 0 bases, and the junction held 3 bases outside the gene matches. CDR3 DNA sequence: TGCGCCAGCAGTCAGAGCGGGAGCTCCTACGAGCAGTACTTC. It yields the protein CASSQSGSSYEQYF.

The genes are TRBV2 and TRBJ1-4; D is possibly TRBD1 (6 bases). Germline V gene sequence: CDR1 SNHLY, CDR2 FYNNEI. With 5 bases removed from V and 2 bases from J, the gap between germline ends came to 12 bases. This CDR3 has 15 residues. In DNA, the CDR3 is TGTGCCAGCAGTCTCTCTACAGGGACTAATGAAAAACTGTTTTTT. Translation: CASSLSTGTNEKLFF.

The CDR3, as DNA: TGCGCCAGCAGAGCCGGGACAGGGGCCACCATATATTTT. The encoded protein is CASRAGTGATIYF. The chain employs TRBV10-2 and TRBJ1-3; 10 bases match TRBD1. Trimming removed 6 bases from V and 9 bases from J; junction bases left unmatched: 5. Germline lookup yields CDR1 WSHSY and CDR2 SAAADI. The CDR3 is 13 amino acids.

The chain uses TRBV9 and TRBJ1-3, with unresolved D. V lost 0 bases, J lost 2 bases, and 12 bases lay in between. Germline lookup yields CDR1 SGDLS and CDR2 YYNGEE. The CDR3 is 16 amino acids. The CDR3 protein is CASSVDVLGTGNTIYF. The CDR3 nucleotides read TGTGCCAGCAGCGTAGATGTCCTGGGCACTGGAAACACCATATATTTT.

This chain links TRBV6-6 with TRBJ2-1; 10 bases are a match to TRBD1. Germline V CDR1 and CDR2: MNHNY, SVGAGI (reference sequence). CDR3 length: 16 amino acids. Trimming removed 7 bases from V and 6 bases from J; junction bases left unmatched: 12. The CDR3 region is CASIDPGTGDSNEQFF. In nucleotides, the CDR3 is TGTGCCAGCATCGATCCCGGGACAGGGGACTCCAATGAGCAGTTCTTC.

The chain joins TRBV30 to TRBJ1-2; 7 nucleotides agree with TRBD1. There are 12 residues in the CDR3. V lost 0 bases, J lost 7 bases, and 2 bases stayed unmatched. Germline V lookup: CDR1 GTSNPN, CDR2 SVGIG (reference sequence). CDR3 coding DNA: TGTGCCTGGAGTGTATACAGGGGTGGCTACACCTTC. Translating it yields CAWSVYRGGYTF.

V is TRBV6-9 and J is TRBJ2-5; D remains unclear. Germline V lookup: CDR1 MNHGY, CDR2 SVAAGI. The CDR3 contains 11 residues. The V end was cut by 3 bases, the J end by 5 bases, with 4 bases between. The CDR3 region is CASSYSETQYF. The CDR3, as DNA: TGTGCCAGCAGTTACTCTGAGACCCAGTACTTC.

The chain links TRBV7-9 to TRBJ2-1; 8 bases are shared with TRBD1. V lost 5 bases and J lost 3; bases outside the gene matches: 12. The CDR3 contains 17 residues. Germline V gives CDR1 SEHNR, CDR2 FQNEAQ (reference sequence). The CDR3 reads CASSQKPDRGLYNEQFF. In DNA form, the CDR3 reads TGTGCCAGCAGCCAAAAACCCGACAGGGGTCTCTACAATGAGCAGTTCTTC.

This rearrangement joins TRBV7-2 to TRBJ1-2; D gene ambiguous. The CDR3 has 11 amino acids. Looked up from germline, CDR1 is SGHTA and CDR2 is FQGNSA. V lost 4 bases and J 11 bases, leaving 11 bases between the germline ends. This CDR3 is CASSSKGGYTF. The CDR3 DNA follows: TGTGCCAGCAGCTCGAAGGGTGGATACACCTTC.